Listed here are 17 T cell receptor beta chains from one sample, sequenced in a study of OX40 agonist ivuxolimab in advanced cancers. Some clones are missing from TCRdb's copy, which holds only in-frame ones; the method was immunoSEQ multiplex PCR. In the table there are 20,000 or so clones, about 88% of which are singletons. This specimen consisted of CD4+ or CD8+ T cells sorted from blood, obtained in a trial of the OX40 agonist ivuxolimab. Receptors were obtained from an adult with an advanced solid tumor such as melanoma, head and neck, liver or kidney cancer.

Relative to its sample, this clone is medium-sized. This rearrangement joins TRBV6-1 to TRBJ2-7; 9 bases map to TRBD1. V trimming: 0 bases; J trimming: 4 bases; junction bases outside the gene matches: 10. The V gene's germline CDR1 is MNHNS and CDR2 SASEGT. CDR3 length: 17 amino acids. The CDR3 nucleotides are TGTGCCAGCAGTGAAGCGGGACCGGGACAGGGCTGGTACGAGCAGTACTTC. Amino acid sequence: CASSEAGPGQGWYEQYF.

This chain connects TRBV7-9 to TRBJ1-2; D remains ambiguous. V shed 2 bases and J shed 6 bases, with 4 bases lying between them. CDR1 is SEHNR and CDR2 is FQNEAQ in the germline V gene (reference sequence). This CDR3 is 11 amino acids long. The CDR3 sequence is CASSLRDGYTF. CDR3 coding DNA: TGTGCCAGCAGCTTAAGGGATGGCTACACCTTC.

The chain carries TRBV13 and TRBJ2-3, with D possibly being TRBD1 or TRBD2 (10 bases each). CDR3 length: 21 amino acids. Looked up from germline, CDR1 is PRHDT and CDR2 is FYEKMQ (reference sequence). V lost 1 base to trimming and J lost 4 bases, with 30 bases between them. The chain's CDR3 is CASSLEGGDRGLAGGPDTQYF. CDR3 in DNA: TGTGCCAGCAGCTTAGAAGGAGGGGACAGGGGATTAGCGGGAGGCCCAGATACGCAGTATTTT.

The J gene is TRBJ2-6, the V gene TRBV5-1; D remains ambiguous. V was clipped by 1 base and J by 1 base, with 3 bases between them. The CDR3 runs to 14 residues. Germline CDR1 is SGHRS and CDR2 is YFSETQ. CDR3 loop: CASSLSSGANVLTF. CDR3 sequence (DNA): TGCGCCAGCAGCTTGTCTTCTGGGGCCAACGTCCTGACTTTC. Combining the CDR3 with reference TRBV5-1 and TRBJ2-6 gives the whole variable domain KAGVTQTPRYLIKTRGQQVTLSCSPISGHRSVSWYQQTPGQGLQFLFEYFSETQRNKGNFPGRFSGRQFSNSRSEMNVSTLELGDSALYLCASSLSSGANVLTFGAGSRLTVL.

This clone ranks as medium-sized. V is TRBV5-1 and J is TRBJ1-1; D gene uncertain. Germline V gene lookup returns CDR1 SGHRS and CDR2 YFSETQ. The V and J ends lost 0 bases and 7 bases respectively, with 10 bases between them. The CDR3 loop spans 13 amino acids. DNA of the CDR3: TGCGCCAGCAGCTTGGATCTCTTCAATGAAGCTTTCTTT. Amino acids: CASSLDLFNEAFF.

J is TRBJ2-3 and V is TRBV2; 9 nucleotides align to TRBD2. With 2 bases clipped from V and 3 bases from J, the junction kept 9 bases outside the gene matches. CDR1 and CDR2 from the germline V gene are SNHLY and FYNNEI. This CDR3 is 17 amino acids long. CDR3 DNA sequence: TGTGCCAGCAGTGAAATCCCGGGACTAGCTGTGACAGATACGCAGTATTTT. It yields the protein CASSEIPGLAVTDTQYF.

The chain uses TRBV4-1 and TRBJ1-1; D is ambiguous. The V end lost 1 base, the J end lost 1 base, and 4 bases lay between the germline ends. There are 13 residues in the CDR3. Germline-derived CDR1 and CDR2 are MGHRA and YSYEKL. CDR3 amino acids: CASSQVGNTEAFF. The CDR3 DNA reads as TGCGCCAGCAGCCAAGTCGGGAACACTGAAGCTTTCTTT.

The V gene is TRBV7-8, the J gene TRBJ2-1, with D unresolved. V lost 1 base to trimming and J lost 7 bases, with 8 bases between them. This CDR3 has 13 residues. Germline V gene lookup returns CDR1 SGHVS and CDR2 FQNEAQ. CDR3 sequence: CASSLGTPNEQFF. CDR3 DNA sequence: TGTGCCAGCAGCTTAGGGACCCCGAATGAGCAGTTCTTC.

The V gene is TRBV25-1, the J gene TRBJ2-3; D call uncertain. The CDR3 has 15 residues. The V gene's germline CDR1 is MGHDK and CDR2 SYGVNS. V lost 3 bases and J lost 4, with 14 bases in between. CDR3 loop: CASSEPSIVADTQYF. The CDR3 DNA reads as TGTGCCAGCAGTGAGCCTAGTATAGTCGCAGATACGCAGTATTTT.

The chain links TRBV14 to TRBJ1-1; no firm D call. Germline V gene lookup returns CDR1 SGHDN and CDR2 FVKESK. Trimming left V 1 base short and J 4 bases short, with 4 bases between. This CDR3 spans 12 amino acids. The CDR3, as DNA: TGTGCCAGCAGCCAAGTTGGCACTGAAGCTTTCTTT. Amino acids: CASSQVGTEAFF.

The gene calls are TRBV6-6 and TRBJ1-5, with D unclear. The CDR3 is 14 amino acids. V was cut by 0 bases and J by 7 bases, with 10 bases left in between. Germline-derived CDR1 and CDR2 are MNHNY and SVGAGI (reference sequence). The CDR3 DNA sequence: TGTGCCAGCAGTTACTCGTGGGTATCCCAGCCCCAGCATTTT. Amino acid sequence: CASSYSWVSQPQHF.

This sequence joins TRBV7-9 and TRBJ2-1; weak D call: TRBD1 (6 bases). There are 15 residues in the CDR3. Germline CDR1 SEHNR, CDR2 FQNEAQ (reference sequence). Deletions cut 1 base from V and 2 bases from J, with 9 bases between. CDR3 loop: CASSLGGHTYNEQFF. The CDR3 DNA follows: TGTGCCAGCAGCTTAGGGGGGCATACCTACAATGAGCAGTTCTTC.

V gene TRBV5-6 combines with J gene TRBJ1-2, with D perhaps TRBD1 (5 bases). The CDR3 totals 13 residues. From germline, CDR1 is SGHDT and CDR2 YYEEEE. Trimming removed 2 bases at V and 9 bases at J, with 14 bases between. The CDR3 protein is CASSFGLGGSYTF. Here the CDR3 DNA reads TGTGCCAGCAGCTTTGGCCTCGGGGGGAGCTACACCTTC.

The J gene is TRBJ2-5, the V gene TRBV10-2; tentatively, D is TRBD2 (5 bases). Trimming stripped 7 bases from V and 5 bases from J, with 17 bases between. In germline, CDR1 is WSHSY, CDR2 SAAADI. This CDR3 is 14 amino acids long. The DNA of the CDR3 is TGCGCCAGCACCTCTTGGGGAGTAAGTGAGACCCAGTACTTC. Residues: CASTSWGVSETQYF.

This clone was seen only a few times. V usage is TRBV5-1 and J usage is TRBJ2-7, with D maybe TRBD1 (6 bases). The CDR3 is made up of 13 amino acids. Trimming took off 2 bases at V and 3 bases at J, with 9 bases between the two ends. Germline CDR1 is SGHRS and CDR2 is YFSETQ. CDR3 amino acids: CASSLEQGYEQYF. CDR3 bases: TGCGCCAGCAGCTTAGAACAGGGCTACGAGCAGTACTTC.

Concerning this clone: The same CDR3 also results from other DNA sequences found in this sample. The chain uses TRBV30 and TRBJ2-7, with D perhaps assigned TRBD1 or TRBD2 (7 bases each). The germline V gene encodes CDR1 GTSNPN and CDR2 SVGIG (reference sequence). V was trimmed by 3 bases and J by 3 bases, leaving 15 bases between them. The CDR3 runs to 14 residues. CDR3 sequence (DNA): TGTGCCTGGAGGTGGGGCAGGGGGGGCTACGAGCAGTACTTC. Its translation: CAWRWGRGGYEQYF.

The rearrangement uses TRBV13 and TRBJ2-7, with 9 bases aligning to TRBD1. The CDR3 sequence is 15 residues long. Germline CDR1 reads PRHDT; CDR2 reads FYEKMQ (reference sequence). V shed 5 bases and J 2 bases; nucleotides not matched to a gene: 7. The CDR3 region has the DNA TGTGCCAGCAGCCTAACGACAGGGGGTCCCTACGAGCAGTACTTC. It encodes CASSLTTGGPYEQYF.